These T cell receptor beta chains were read from a single sample in a study of glioma-infiltrating T cells. Using its own MiXCR run on the multiplex PCR reads, TCRdb lists one record per CDR3 protein. The data contain roughly 100,000 distinct CDR3 sequences, 25% to 35% of them singletons. Sample: glioma tissue, nonneoplastic brain tissue, or PBMCs (not recorded which). The source is a human donor with low-grade glioma or glioblastoma, undergoing nonglioma brain surgery, or in good health (not recorded which). The CDR3 runs from the conserved cysteine through the conserved F or W. A D gene is named only where the DNA matches it firmly. A row's size may be missing; if present it is once, few, many or a size class.

V gene: TRBV11-2
clone size: -
J gene: TRBJ2-2
D gene: -
CDR3 protein: CASSLTNTVELFF
CDR3 DNA: TGTGCCAGCAGCTTGACAAACACCGTGGAGCTGTTTTTT

V gene: TRBV20-1
clone size: -
J gene: TRBJ2-5
D gene: -
CDR3 protein: CNASLTGARRNSETQYF
CDR3 DNA: TGCAATGCTAGCTTAACCGGCGCAAGACGTAATAGCGAGACCCAGTACTTC

V gene: TRBV19
clone size: -
J gene: TRBJ1-2
D gene: -
CDR3 protein: CATQDSPFYGYTF
CDR3 DNA: TGTGCCACCCAAGACAGCCCCTTCTATGGCTACACCTTC

V gene: TRBV19
clone size: -
J gene: TRBJ2-7
D gene: -
CDR3 protein: CASSLRKGSSYEQYF
CDR3 DNA: TGTGCCAGTAGTCTCAGGAAAGGGAGCTCCTACGAGCAGTACTTC

V gene: TRBV6-6
clone size: many
J gene: TRBJ1-1
D gene: -
CDR3 protein: CASSYEKLNTEAFF
CDR3 DNA: TGTGCCAGCAGTTACGAAAAGTTGAACACTGAAGCTTTCTTT

V gene: TRBV10-3
clone size: -
J gene: TRBJ1-3
D gene: -
CDR3 protein: CATGGDSGNTIYF
CDR3 DNA: TGTGCGACCGGGGGCGACTCTGGAAACACCATATATTTT

V gene: TRBV28
clone size: few
J gene: TRBJ1-3
D gene: -
CDR3 protein: CASISGGTAGNTIYF
CDR3 DNA: TGTGCCAGCATTTCTGGGGGCACGGCTGGAAACACCATATATTTT

V gene: TRBV3-1
clone size: -
J gene: TRBJ1-2
D gene: -
CDR3 protein: CASSQPTRGYGYTF
CDR3 DNA: TGTGCCAGCAGCCAGCCGACAAGGGGCTATGGCTACACCTTC

V gene: TRBV7-9
clone size: few
J gene: TRBJ2-3
D gene: -
CDR3 protein: CASSPSSGGNTDTQYF
CDR3 DNA: TGTGCCAGCAGCCCTAGTTCCGGGGGAAACACAGATACGCAGTATTTT

V gene: TRBV19
clone size: medium-sized
J gene: TRBJ1-5
D gene: TRBD1
CDR3 protein: CATSLGGRSNQPQHF
CDR3 DNA: TGTGCCACCTCACTAGGGGGCCGGAGCAATCAGCCCCAGCATTTT

V gene: TRBV7-2
clone size: many
J gene: TRBJ1-1
D gene: TRBD1
CDR3 protein: CASSSRQGGTEAFF
CDR3 DNA: TGTGCCAGCAGCTCGCGACAGGGAGGGACTGAAGCTTTCTTT

V gene: TRBV7-7
clone size: -
J gene: TRBJ2-7
D gene: -
CDR3 protein: CASSETGSLNEQYF
CDR3 DNA: TGTGCTAGCAGCGAGACAGGCTCCCTTAACGAGCAGTACTTC

V gene: TRBV7-9
clone size: many
J gene: TRBJ2-3
D gene: -
CDR3 protein: CASSLRAGADTQYF
CDR3 DNA: TGTGCCAGCAGCTTAAGGGCAGGGGCAGATACGCAGTATTTT

V gene: TRBV18
clone size: -
J gene: TRBJ2-7
D gene: -
CDR3 protein: CASSPPHSSSYEQYF
CDR3 DNA: TGTGCCAGCTCACCACCGCACAGTAGCTCCTACGAGCAGTACTTC

V gene: TRBV3-1
clone size: few
J gene: TRBJ2-1
D gene: TRBD1
CDR3 protein: CASSQDTGAYNEQFF
CDR3 DNA: TGTGCCAGCAGCCAAGATACAGGGGCCTACAATGAGCAGTTCTTC

V gene: TRBV12-3/TRBV12-4
clone size: -
J gene: TRBJ2-7
D gene: TRBD2
CDR3 protein: CASSLGAGNPYEQYF
CDR3 DNA: TGTGCCAGCAGTTTAGGAGCGGGGAACCCCTACGAGCAGTACTTC

V gene: TRBV20-1
clone size: many
J gene: TRBJ1-4
D gene: -
CDR3 protein: CSAPRGNEKLFF
CDR3 DNA: TGCAGTGCTCCTAGAGGGAATGAAAAACTGTTTTTT

V gene: TRBV27
clone size: many
J gene: TRBJ2-5
D gene: -
CDR3 protein: CASSFDHGTETQYF
CDR3 DNA: TGTGCCAGCAGTTTCGATCACGGGACGGAGACCCAGTACTTC

V gene: TRBV11-2
clone size: -
J gene: TRBJ2-3
D gene: -
CDR3 protein: CASSQDYKKRGDNTDTQYF
CDR3 DNA: TGCGCCAGCAGCCAAGATTATAAGAAGAGGGGGGATAACACAGATACGCAGTATTTT

V gene: TRBV29-1
clone size: -
J gene: TRBJ1-1
D gene: -
CDR3 protein: CSVERGITEAFF
CDR3 DNA: TGCAGCGTTGAAAGGGGGATCACTGAAGCTTTCTTT

V gene: TRBV11-2
clone size: -
J gene: TRBJ1-6
D gene: TRBD1
CDR3 protein: CASGTDYKSPLHF
CDR3 DNA: TGTGCCAGCGGGACAGACTATAAGTCACCCCTCCACTTT

V gene: TRBV5-6
clone size: few
J gene: TRBJ2-5
D gene: -
CDR3 protein: CASSFTQERGTQYF
CDR3 DNA: TGTGCCAGCAGCTTCACTCAGGAAAGGGGGACCCAGTACTTC

V gene: TRBV3-1
clone size: few
J gene: TRBJ2-3
D gene: -
CDR3 protein: CASSPNALYTQYF
CDR3 DNA: TGTGCCAGCAGCCCCAATGCCCTATATACGCAGTATTTT

V gene: TRBV29-1
clone size: few
J gene: TRBJ2-3
D gene: -
CDR3 protein: CSVPGQQTPTDTQYF
CDR3 DNA: TGCAGCGTTCCCGGCCAGCAGACACCCACAGATACGCAGTATTTT

V gene: TRBV10-3
clone size: -
J gene: TRBJ1-1
D gene: -
CDR3 protein: CAIGAGSEAEAFF
CDR3 DNA: TGTGCCATCGGAGCAGGGTCGGAAGCTGAAGCTTTCTTT

V gene: TRBV6-2/TRBV6-3
clone size: many
J gene: TRBJ1-3
D gene: -
CDR3 protein: CASSYFGGSGNTIYF
CDR3 DNA: TGTGCCAGCAGTTACTTCGGTGGATCTGGAAACACCATATATTTT

V gene: TRBV6-4
clone size: many
J gene: TRBJ1-5
D gene: -
CDR3 protein: CASSVIYGVNQPQHF
CDR3 DNA: TGTGCCAGCAGTGTAATTTACGGCGTAAATCAGCCCCAGCATTTT

V gene: TRBV19
clone size: -
J gene: TRBJ2-5
D gene: -
CDR3 protein: CASSTTGTPTRETQYF
CDR3 DNA: TGTGCCAGTAGTACGACCGGGACACCTACAAGAGAGACCCAGTACTTC

V gene: TRBV7-2
clone size: many
J gene: TRBJ2-3
D gene: -
CDR3 protein: CASSRRAGGLDTQYF
CDR3 DNA: TGTGCCAGCAGCCGTCGCGCCGGGGGATTGGATACGCAGTATTTT

V gene: TRBV14
clone size: many
J gene: TRBJ1-3
D gene: -
CDR3 protein: CASSTAGNTIYF
CDR3 DNA: TGTGCCAGCAGCACAGCTGGAAACACCATATATTTT

V gene: TRBV12-3/TRBV12-4
clone size: many
J gene: TRBJ1-1
D gene: TRBD1
CDR3 protein: CASSFEGQGHQF
CDR3 DNA: TGTGCCAGCAGTTTCGAGGGACAGGGACATCAATTT

V gene: TRBV28
clone size: many
J gene: TRBJ2-1
D gene: -
CDR3 protein: CASSLQGKPPPVEQFF
CDR3 DNA: TGTGCCAGCAGTCTCCAGGGGAAACCCCCACCGGTCGAGCAGTTCTTC

V gene: TRBV4-1
clone size: -
J gene: TRBJ2-3
D gene: -
CDR3 protein: CASSQYTLSASRDTQYF
CDR3 DNA: TGCGCCAGCAGCCAATATACGCTTAGCGCTAGCCGGGATACGCAGTATTTT

V gene: TRBV2
clone size: many
J gene: TRBJ2-1
D gene: TRBD2
CDR3 protein: CASSYGRLASHGSYNEQFF
CDR3 DNA: TGTGCCAGCAGTTACGGCCGACTAGCTAGCCATGGCTCCTACAATGAGCAGTTCTTC

V gene: TRBV5-1
clone size: -
J gene: TRBJ1-5
D gene: -
CDR3 protein: CASSPGQPYQPQHF
CDR3 DNA: TGCGCCAGCAGCCCCGGACAGCCATATCAGCCCCAGCATTTT

V gene: TRBV10-3
clone size: many
J gene: TRBJ2-3
D gene: -
CDR3 protein: CATREGSGDTQYF
CDR3 DNA: TGTGCCACCCGAGAAGGGTCGGGAGATACGCAGTATTTT

V gene: TRBV19
clone size: many
J gene: TRBJ1-6
D gene: -
CDR3 protein: CASSKGDLALHF
CDR3 DNA: TGTGCCAGTAGTAAAGGTGATCTGGCCCTCCACTTT